A selection of T cell receptor beta chains follows, all from one sample in a study of shared T cell receptors in the human thymus. Sequencing was performed with immunoSEQ multiplex PCR; in TCRdb, only in-frame clones are kept and a portion is missing. This sample has 55,000 to 80,000 clones, with 90% to 95% found just once. The sequenced material came from thymocytes. These receptors originate from a human donor. The CDR3 runs from the conserved cysteine through the conserved F or W. Each record gives: V gene, J gene, D gene, clone size, CDR3 DNA, CDR3 protein. The D gene is left open where the match is weak. The size entry is marked missing in some rows and otherwise reads once, few, many or a size class.

TRBV6-6	TRBJ2-1	NA	NA	TGTGCCAGCAGTTACAGTTGGTCGATGGGGGATGAGCAGTTCTTC	CASSYSWSMGDEQFF
TRBV5-4	TRBJ2-3	NA	NA	TGTGCCAGCAGCTTGGGGGGGACGGAGGATAGCACAGATACGCAGTATTTT	CASSLGGTEDSTDTQYF
TRBV6-7	TRBJ2-2	NA	NA	TGTGCCAGCAGTCCCCTAATAGCCGGGGCCACCGGGGAGCTGTTTTTT	CASSPLIAGATGELFF
TRBV13	TRBJ2-5	TRBD2	once	TGTGCCAGCAGCTTAAAAGCGGGGGGGAGCAAGACCCAGTACTTC	CASSLKAGGSKTQYF
TRBV19	TRBJ2-7	TRBD2	NA	TGTGCCATACTCATACGGGGGGGAACACTGGACGAGCAGTACTTC	CAILIRGGTLDEQYF
TRBV6-4	TRBJ2-2	NA	once	TGTGCCAGCAGCGAAAAAGACAGGAGGGCCACGAACACCGGGGAGCTGTTTTTT	CASSEKDRRATNTGELFF
TRBV4-1	TRBJ1-5	NA	NA	TGCGCCAGCAGCCACAAGGCTGTTAATCAGCCCCAGCATTTT	CASSHKAVNQPQHF
TRBV7-1	TRBJ1-2	NA	NA	TGTGCCAGCAGCCCGTCCGGGACGGCTAACTATGGCTACACCTTC	CASSPSGTANYGYTF
TRBV1	TRBJ1-2	NA	once	TGCACCAGCAGCAATGTGCGAAAGACCTATGGCTACACCTTC	CTSSNVRKTYGYTF
TRBV11-2	TRBJ2-7	NA	NA	TGTGCCAGCAGCTTAATGGCGGGGAAGCTCTACGAGCAGTACTTC	CASSLMAGKLYEQYF
TRBV29-1	TRBJ2-5	NA	once	TGCAGCGTTGAACGCCGGGAGACCCAGTACTTC	CSVERRETQYF
TRBV5-7	TRBJ1-1	TRBD1	NA	TGTGCCAGCAGCTTGGCGGGGACAGGGGCTACTGAAGCTTTCTTT	CASSLAGTGATEAFF
TRBV5-1	TRBJ2-6	TRBD1	once	TGCGCCAGCAGCATACCAGACAGGGGCAGATCCTTCTCTGGGGCCAACGTCCTGACTTTC	CASSIPDRGRSFSGANVLTF
TRBV6-1	TRBJ1-4	TRBD1	NA	TGTGCCAGCAGAAAGGAGGGGACAGCTAATGAAAAACTGTTTTTT	CASRKEGTANEKLFF
TRBV7-9	TRBJ1-2	NA	NA	TGTGCCAGCAGCCCCGGCGGGCAGTATGGCTACACCTTC	CASSPGGQYGYTF
TRBV5-1	TRBJ2-3	TRBD1	NA	TGCGCCAGCAGCCGTAATCCCGCCCAGGGGGCACAAGATACGCAGTATTTT	CASSRNPAQGAQDTQYF
TRBV13	TRBJ2-3	NA	NA	TGTGCCAGCAGCTCCCCGGATATAGCGGCTAGCACAGATACGCAGTATTTT	CASSSPDIAASTDTQYF
TRBV19	TRBJ1-2	TRBD1	NA	TGTGCCAGTAGTAACCGGACAGGGAATACCTTC	CASSNRTGNTF
TRBV27	TRBJ1-6	NA	NA	TGTGCCAGCACCTCCTATAATTCACCCCTCCACTTT	CASTSYNSPLHF
TRBV11-2	TRBJ2-2	NA	NA	TGTGCCAGCAGCCCCCCTAGGCCCCACACCGGGGAGCTGTTTTTT	CASSPPRPHTGELFF
TRBV7-3	TRBJ2-1	NA	NA	TGTGCCAGCAGCTTTGCTTTCTACACTGAGCAGTTCTTC	CASSFAFYTEQFF
TRBV7-9	TRBJ2-7	NA	NA	TGTGCCAGCAACCCTATGGGGGCCCTCCACGAGCAGTACTTC	CASNPMGALHEQYF
TRBV5-1	TRBJ2-2	NA	NA	TGCGCCAGCAGCTTGGACGGAATGAACACCGGGGAGCTGTTTTTT	CASSLDGMNTGELFF
TRBV27	TRBJ2-1	TRBD2	NA	TGTGCCAGCAGTTTTCCGACTAGCGGGGGCCCGGGGAATGAGCAGTTCTTC	CASSFPTSGGPGNEQFF
TRBV4-1	TRBJ1-2	NA	once	TGCGCCAGCAGCCAAAACCCGACGAAGCGCTACACCTTC	CASSQNPTKRYTF
TRBV5-1	TRBJ2-3	TRBD2	NA	TGCGCCAGCAGCTTAACCGGGACTAGCGTTAGCACAGATACGCAGTATTTT	CASSLTGTSVSTDTQYF
TRBV4-3	TRBJ2-5	TRBD2	NA	TGCGCCAGCAGCCAAGGACTAGCGGGGGGGCGTCGCGAGACCCAGTACTTC	CASSQGLAGGRRETQYF
TRBV15	TRBJ2-7	NA	NA	TGTGCCACCAGCAGAGATTGTACGGACCCCTTCTCCTACGAGCAGTACTTC	CATSRDCTDPFSYEQYF
TRBV18	TRBJ1-1	NA	NA	TGTGCCAGCTCTCCTCCCACGAACACTGAAGCTTTCTTT	CASSPPTNTEAFF
TRBV25-1	TRBJ2-5	TRBD2	NA	TGTGCCAGCAGTGAGGTCCGAGCGGGGGTAGGGGAGACCCAGTACTTC	CASSEVRAGVGETQYF
TRBV2	TRBJ2-6	NA	few	TGTGCCAGCGATGGGACGGCCGACTCTGGGGCCAACGTCCTGACTTTC	CASDGTADSGANVLTF
TRBV18	TRBJ1-5	NA	NA	TGTGCCAGCTCACCACCACTACAGGGCGGGGATCAGCCCCAGCATTTT	CASSPPLQGGDQPQHF
TRBV10-3	TRBJ2-1	NA	NA	TGTGCCATCAGTGACCCCCTCTTCTCTTCCGGGCGGTACAATGAGCAGTTCTTC	CAISDPLFSSGRYNEQFF
TRBV6-1	TRBJ2-1	NA	NA	TGTGCCAGCAGCGGTGACAGGAGCTCCTACAATGAGCAGTTCTTC	CASSGDRSSYNEQFF
TRBV7-2	TRBJ2-2	NA	NA	TGTGCCAGCAGCTTAGTATTGGGCGTTACGAACACCGGGGAGCTGTTTTTT	CASSLVLGVTNTGELFF
TRBV7-7	TRBJ2-1	TRBD2	NA	TGTGCCAGCAGTCAACGAGTCGGCGGGGGGAAAAGCTCCTACAATGAGCAGTTCTTC	CASSQRVGGGKSSYNEQFF